These 7 T cell receptor beta chains share one sample of origin, sequenced in a study of blood T cell repertoires in COVID-19. Method: immunoSEQ multiplex PCR; TCRdb's copy keeps in-frame clones and lacks some. The sample holds about 220,000 clones, 80% seen once. Sequenced: peripheral blood. These receptors were obtained from a human donor in a cohort sampled during active COVID-19.

The chain links TRBV15 to TRBJ2-3; a weak D match, TRBD1 (5 bases). CDR3 length: 16 amino acids. Per germline, CDR1 LNHNV and CDR2 YYDKDF (reference sequence). The V end was cut by 0 bases, the J end by 2 bases, with 12 bases between. This chain's CDR3 is CATSREQARDTDTQYF. The CDR3 DNA sequence: TGTGCCACCAGCAGAGAACAGGCTAGGGACACAGATACGCAGTATTTT.

There are a few counts of this clone. This chain connects TRBV19 to TRBJ1-5, with D uncertain. CDR1 and CDR2 (germline): LNHDA, SQIVND (reference sequence). This CDR3 has 13 amino acids. The V and J ends lost 1 base and 10 bases respectively, with 11 bases between them. In nucleotides, the CDR3 is TGTGCCAGTAGTATAGGATGGGCGGGACCCCAGCATTTT. It codes for CASSIGWAGPQHF.

The rearrangement uses TRBV10-3 and TRBJ2-1; D may be TRBD1 (5 bases). Germline-derived CDR1 and CDR2 are ENHRY and SYGVKD. V was pared by 3 bases and J by 8 bases, with 20 bases between. The CDR3 sequence is 16 residues long. The DNA of the CDR3 is TGTGCCATCAGTGATACAATGGGTCAGGGTAGCCATGAGCAGTTCTTC. Protein sequence: CAISDTMGQGSHEQFF.

The J gene is TRBJ1-3, the V gene TRBV20-1; the D gene is possibly TRBD1 (5 bases). CDR3 size: 16 residues. Germline V gives CDR1 DFQATT, CDR2 SNEGSKA (reference sequence). V was pared by 3 bases and J by 4 bases, with 19 bases between. CDR3 DNA: TGCAGTGCTAGTAGCCAGGGCACCTGGGCAGGAAACACCATATATTTT. Its protein is CSASSQGTWAGNTIYF.

The chain uses TRBV27 and TRBJ1-2; 7 bases map to TRBD1. Germline assignment: CDR1 MNHEY and CDR2 SMNVEV (reference sequence). The V and J ends lost 4 bases and 7 bases, in that order; junction bases with no gene match: 9. The CDR3 is 14 residues long. CDR3 nucleotide sequence: TGTGCCAGCAGTTCCCTCGAGGGGGCGGGTGGCTACACCTTC. This encodes CASSSLEGAGGYTF.

The chain joins TRBV7-8 to TRBJ2-1; 7 bases fit TRBD2. In germline, CDR1 is SGHVS, CDR2 FQNEAQ. The CDR3 has 15 residues. V shed 5 bases and J 3 bases; nucleotides not matched to a gene: 7. The CDR3 DNA is TGTGCCAGCAGCCCCCCCCTAGCGGTCTACAATGAGCAGTTCTTC. Encoded protein: CASSPPLAVYNEQFF.

V gene TRBV19 combines with J gene TRBJ2-1; TRBD2 aligns across 9 bases. Germline trimming cut 9 bases from V and 5 bases from J; bases unmatched to any gene: 8. Germline V CDR1 and CDR2: LNHDA, SQIVND (reference sequence). This CDR3 spans 14 amino acids. The CDR3 region is CARGVAGVNNEQFF. DNA of the CDR3: TGTGCCAGGGGAGTAGCGGGAGTTAACAATGAGCAGTTCTTC.